The 21 T cell receptor beta chains in this list originate from one sample, sequenced in a study of early T cells in non-severe SARS-CoV-2 infection. One entry per CDR3 protein results from TCRdb running MiXCR on the 5' RACE reads. The sample consists of 45,000 to 55,000 distinct CDR3 sequences, about 13% of them appearing once. Sequencing input: whole blood. Every receptor here comes from an adult who was a healthcare worker with PCR-confirmed SARS-CoV-2 infection or an uninfected control (not recorded which).

By share, this clonotype ranks as medium-sized. The V and J genes are TRBV20-1 and TRBJ1-4; unclear D gene. CDR3 size: 15 residues. Germline V gene sequence: CDR1 DFQATT, CDR2 SNEGSKA (reference sequence). The ends were cut back, 5 bases at V and 6 bases at J, with 19 bases in the middle. In DNA, the CDR3 is TGCAGTGCTCCGAGCGCGGGGAGCGTCGATGAAAAACTGTTTTTT. It encodes CSAPSAGSVDEKLFF.

The chain uses TRBV20-1 and TRBJ2-1, with 7 bases aligning to TRBD2. The CDR3 runs 17 residues. The V gene's germline CDR1 is DFQATT and CDR2 SNEGSKA (reference sequence). V shed 1 base and J 0 bases; nucleotides not matched to a gene: 9. The CDR3 DNA sequence: TGCAGTGCTAGAGCATCAGGCGGGAGAGGCTCCTACAATGAGCAGTTCTTC. As protein: CSARASGGRGSYNEQFF.

The CDR3 DNA sequence: TGTGCCAGCACCCGAGGACAGCCGCTATTTCGTTCACCCCTCCACTTT. It encodes CASTRGQPLFRSPLHF. The V gene is TRBV6-2 or TRBV6-3, the J gene TRBJ1-6, with D perhaps matching TRBD1 (6 bases). Trimming shortened V by 7 bases and J by 9 bases, and 22 bases separated the two germline ends. The CDR3 extends over 16 amino acids. Germline V gives CDR1 MNHEY, CDR2 SVGEGT.

This clonotype was recorded at least ten times. The CDR3 protein is CSVGDTYEQYF. The CDR3 DNA is TGCAGCGTCGGGGACACCTACGAGCAGTACTTC. The chain links TRBV29-1 to TRBJ2-7; perhaps TRBD1 as D (6 bases). CDR1 is SQVTM, CDR2 ANQGSEA, per germline. The CDR3 is 11 amino acids. V was pared by 6 bases and J by 2 bases, with 8 bases between.

Many counts were recorded for this clonotype. V usage is TRBV27 and J usage is TRBJ2-5; no definite D call. Germline V gives CDR1 MNHEY, CDR2 SMNVEV (reference sequence). V lost 4 bases, J lost 7 bases, and 4 bases lay in between. CDR3 length: 10 amino acids. For the CDR3, the DNA is TGTGCCAGCAGTTCTTGGACCCAGTACTTC. Amino acid sequence: CASSSWTQYF.

This clonotype was counted many times. The J gene is TRBJ2-7, the V gene TRBV18; D gene uncertain. The CDR3 spans 14 residues. V lost 8 bases and J lost 0, with 14 bases in between. Germline CDR1 KGHSH, CDR2 LQKENI. The CDR3 DNA reads TGTGCCAGCGGAGCCCAGGAGAGCTCCTACGAGCAGTACTTC. Protein: CASGAQESSYEQYF.

In its sample, this clonotype was seen many times. Written as DNA, the CDR3 is TGCAGTGCTCGAAGGGGGCCCAATCAGCCCCAGCATTTT. Translation gives CSARRGPNQPQHF. The chain employs TRBV20-1 and TRBJ1-5, with 7 bases aligning to TRBD1. CDR1 is DFQATT and CDR2 is SNEGSKA in the germline V gene (reference sequence). Losses at the gene ends were 5 bases for V and 3 bases for J; bases not matched to a gene: 4. The CDR3 spans 13 residues.

This clonotype was picked up many times. The rearrangement links TRBV3-1 to TRBJ2-3; 7 bases fit TRBD2. Germline V CDR1 and CDR2: LGHDT, YNNKEL (reference sequence). V trimming: 4 bases; J trimming: 0 bases; junction bases outside the gene matches: 10. The CDR3 is made up of 17 amino acids. In nucleotides, the CDR3 is TGTGCCAGCAGCCCCTGGGAGGCGGGGGTGAGCACAGATACGCAGTATTTT. It translates to CASSPWEAGVSTDTQYF.

In this sample, this clonotype turned up many times. This rearrangement joins TRBV12-5 to TRBJ2-1; TRBD1 matches at 9 bases. The CDR3 is made up of 14 amino acids. V lost 4 bases to trimming and J lost 8 bases; unmatched junction nucleotides: 6. The germline V gene has CDR1 LGHNT and CDR2 FRNRAP. The chain's CDR3 is CASGSGQGIYEQFF. Here the CDR3 DNA reads TGTGCTAGTGGTTCCGGACAGGGGATATATGAGCAGTTCTTC.

This clonotype occurred many times. This chain uses TRBV5-1 with TRBJ2-3; D unclear. V was shortened by 4 bases and J by 0 bases, with 9 bases between the two germline ends. Per the germline V gene, CDR1 is SGHRS and CDR2 is YFSETQ. The CDR3 runs to 14 residues. The CDR3: CASSPVASTDTQYF. CDR3 coding DNA: TGCGCCAGCAGCCCGGTGGCCAGCACAGATACGCAGTATTTT.

The table lists this clonotype with a few counts. The chain combines TRBV27 with TRBJ2-1; the match to TRBD1 covers 7 bases. V lost 3 bases to trimming and J lost 6 bases; unmatched junction nucleotides: 5. The CDR3 is 14 amino acids. The germline CDR1 and CDR2 sequences are MNHEY and SMNVEV (reference sequence). In nucleotides, the CDR3 is TGTGCCAGCAGTTTGAGGGACAGTCGCAATGAGCAGTTCTTC. Protein sequence: CASSLRDSRNEQFF.

In this sample, this clonotype turned up many times. This sequence joins TRBV6-5 and TRBJ1-2, with D maybe TRBD1 (6 bases). V was cut by 4 bases and J by 1 base, with 10 bases left in between. This CDR3 region has 14 residues. The germline CDR1 and CDR2 sequences are MNHEY and SVGAGI. In nucleotides, the CDR3 is TGTGCCAGCAGTTCTGCGGACAGTAACTATGGCTACACCTTC. Amino acids: CASSSADSNYGYTF.

This clonotype was counted ten times or more. The chain links TRBV12-3 or TRBV12-4 to TRBJ1-2, with 9 bases that match TRBD1. CDR3 size: 14 residues. Trimming cost V 7 bases and J 5 bases; bases outside gene matches: 8. CDR3 protein: CASTRTGVGYGYTF. CDR3 DNA: TGTGCCAGCACCCGGACAGGGGTTGGTTATGGCTACACCTTC.

This chain's CDR3 is CSARRGDGNSPLHF. CDR3 in DNA: TGCAGTGCTAGAAGAGGGGACGGGAATTCACCCCTCCACTTT. The V call is TRBV20-1, the J call TRBJ1-6; D perhaps matches TRBD1 (5 bases). Germline CDR1 and CDR2: DFQATT and SNEGSKA (reference sequence). The V end lost 2 bases, the J end lost 7 bases, and 12 bases lay between the germline ends. CDR3 length equals 14 residues.

This clonotype was detected ten times or more. V usage is TRBV7-6 and J usage is TRBJ2-1; 9 bases line up with TRBD2. CDR3 size: 15 residues. The germline V gene encodes CDR1 SGHVS and CDR2 FNYEAQ. Trimming cost V 4 bases and J 4 bases; bases outside gene matches: 5. The CDR3 protein is CASSSRGGPYNEQFF. CDR3 nucleotide sequence: TGTGCCAGCAGCTCGCGGGGGGGCCCATACAATGAGCAGTTCTTC.

This clonotype has more than one count but fewer than ten. This sequence joins TRBV6-2 or TRBV6-3 and TRBJ2-4, with no clear D. Trimming cost V 5 bases and J 5 bases, with 4 bases left between them. The CDR3 extends over 11 amino acids. Germline values: CDR1 MNHEY, CDR2 SVGEGT. The CDR3 loop reads CASSQQNIQYF. The DNA for the CDR3 is TGTGCCAGCAGTCAACAAAACATTCAGTACTTC.

V is TRBV27 and J is TRBJ1-1; D not resolved. This CDR3 comprises 16 residues. Looked up from germline, CDR1 is MNHEY and CDR2 is SMNVEV (reference sequence). V shed 2 bases and J shed 1 base, with 14 bases lying between them. The CDR3 DNA is TGTGCCAGCAGTTTAAGAGGATCGAGGGCGAACACTGAAGCTTTCTTT. Protein: CASSLRGSRANTEAFF.

The chain joins TRBV15 to TRBJ2-1, with 10 nucleotides matching TRBD2. J was trimmed by 9 bases and V by 3 bases; bases with no gene match: 14. Germline-derived CDR1 and CDR2 are LNHNV and YYDKDF (reference sequence). There are 17 residues in the CDR3. This CDR3 reads CATSSATASGSYVEQFF. The CDR3 bases are TGTGCCACCAGCAGTGCCACCGCTAGCGGGAGTTATGTTGAGCAGTTCTTC.

This clonotype appeared many times. This chain joins TRBV6-6 and TRBJ2-5; a possible D gene is TRBD2 (5 bases). CDR3 size: 15 residues. V shed 5 bases and J shed 2 bases, with 15 bases lying between them. CDR1 and CDR2 from the germline V gene are MNHNY and SVGAGI (reference sequence). The CDR3 DNA reads TGTGCCAGCAGTCCCTTCTCCGGGGTTCAAGAGACCCAGTACTTC. The encoded protein is CASSPFSGVQETQYF.

This clonotype was observed many times. V gene TRBV5-5 combines with J gene TRBJ1-5, with D tentatively TRBD1 (6 bases). Trimming left V 0 bases short and J 6 bases short, with 16 bases between. This CDR3 region has 16 residues. Germline assignment: CDR1 SGHKS and CDR2 YYEKEE (reference sequence). CDR3 sequence reads: CASSLATGARVQPQHF. The CDR3 region has the DNA TGTGCCAGCAGCTTGGCGACAGGAGCTCGGGTTCAGCCCCAGCATTTT.

This clonotype was counted between two and nine times. V and J are TRBV6-5 and TRBJ1-1; maybe TRBD1 (6 bases). Germline V gene sequence: CDR1 MNHEY, CDR2 SVGAGI. The CDR3 runs to 14 residues. Trimming took off 7 bases at V and 2 bases at J, with 14 bases between the two ends. The CDR3 region is CASKTGTPNTEAFF. Here the CDR3 DNA reads TGTGCCAGCAAAACAGGGACCCCCAACACTGAAGCTTTCTTT.